These 8 T cell receptor beta chains share one sample of origin, sequenced in a study of blood T cell repertoires in COVID-19. Produced via immunoSEQ multiplex PCR; TCRdb's table is partial and in-frame only. The table shows approximately 400,000 clones, with 81% occurring only once. Sequenced material: peripheral blood. These receptors all stem from a human donor with acute or convalescent COVID-19. The donor label of this sample is uncertain.

The chain employs TRBV6-8 and TRBJ1-2; possible D gene TRBD1, 6 bases. The CDR3 consists of 16 residues. Germline V gene lookup returns CDR1 MNHGY and CDR2 SAAAGT. V lost 2 bases, J lost 0 bases, and 13 bases lay in between. As DNA, the CDR3 is TGTGCCAGCAGTTACGGGGGACAAACAACTAACTATGGCTACACCTTC. The encoded protein is CASSYGGQTTNYGYTF.

The count of this clone is one. V gene TRBV2 combines with J gene TRBJ1-2; D remains unclear. Germline CDR1 SNHLY, CDR2 FYNNEI. Deletions cut 7 bases from V and 0 bases from J, with 9 bases between. This CDR3 has 13 residues. CDR3 region: CASTAGPNYGYTF. As DNA, the CDR3 is TGTGCCAGCACGGCAGGCCCTAACTATGGCTACACCTTC.

CDR3 amino acids: CASSEDLLAKNIQYF. CDR3 coding DNA: TGTGCCAGCAGTGAAGATCTTCTCGCCAAAAACATTCAGTACTTC. The chain is built from TRBV6-1 and TRBJ2-4; the D is unclear. The V and J ends lost 1 base and 1 base respectively, with 8 bases between them. Germline values: CDR1 MNHNS, CDR2 SASEGT. The CDR3 spans 15 residues.

Of note for this clone: A read error may produce the germline difference seen at one junction end. The chain is built from TRBV3-1 (or the pseudogene TRBV3-2) and TRBJ2-7, with TRBD2 matching 9 bases. CDR1 is LGHDT and CDR2 is YNNKEL in the germline V gene (reference sequence). The CDR3 length is 16 residues. The DNA of the CDR3 is TGTGCCGGCAGCCAGGATCTAGCGGGGATCTCCTACGAGCAGTACTTC. This encodes CAGSQDLAGISYEQYF.

This clone was counted only a few times. The gene calls are TRBV6-5 and TRBJ2-6; D possibly corresponds to TRBD2 (5 bases). CDR3 length: 15 residues. Germline assignment: CDR1 MNHEY and CDR2 SVGAGI. The germline V and J ends were trimmed by 6 bases and 4 bases, with 13 bases remaining between them. CDR3 loop: CASRRAGGGANVLTF. As DNA, the CDR3 is TGTGCCAGCAGGAGGGCTGGAGGAGGGGCCAACGTCCTGACTTTC.

This sequence joins TRBV5-1 and TRBJ1-1; TRBD1 aligns across 9 bases. V dropped 4 bases and J dropped 1; count of bases not matched to a gene: 8. Germline V gene lookup returns CDR1 SGHRS and CDR2 YFSETQ. The CDR3 spans 16 residues. The CDR3 region has the DNA TGCGCCAGCAGCCACTACAGGGGGCAGGGGAACACTGAAGCTTTCTTT. Its protein product is CASSHYRGQGNTEAFF. Using reference TRBV5-1 and TRBJ1-1 for the parts outside the CDR3, the full variable domain is KAGVTQTPRYLIKTRGQQVTLSCSPISGHRSVSWYQQTPGQGLQFLFEYFSETQRNKGNFPGRFSGRQFSNSRSEMNVSTLELGDSALYLCASSHYRGQGNTEAFFGQGTRLTVV.

CDR3 DNA sequence: TGTGCCAGCAGCTTTAGAGAGTCCACCTACAATGAGCAGTTCTTC. Its protein is CASSFRESTYNEQFF. The chain is built from TRBV7-9 and TRBJ2-1; D is undetermined. This CDR3 is built from 15 residues. Deletions cut 3 bases from V and 2 bases from J, with 11 bases between. Germline lookup yields CDR1 SEHNR and CDR2 FQNEAQ (reference sequence).

V gene TRBV6-2 or TRBV6-3 combines with J gene TRBJ1-1; 12 nucleotides match TRBD1. The CDR3 is 15 amino acids. The V gene end was trimmed by 2 bases and the J gene end by 6 bases; junction bases not matched to a gene: 4. Germline CDR1 reads MNHEY; CDR2 reads SVGEGT. CDR3 in DNA: TGTGCCAGCAGTTACGGGGGGACAGGGGGCTCTGAAGCTTTCTTT. This codes for CASSYGGTGGSEAFF.